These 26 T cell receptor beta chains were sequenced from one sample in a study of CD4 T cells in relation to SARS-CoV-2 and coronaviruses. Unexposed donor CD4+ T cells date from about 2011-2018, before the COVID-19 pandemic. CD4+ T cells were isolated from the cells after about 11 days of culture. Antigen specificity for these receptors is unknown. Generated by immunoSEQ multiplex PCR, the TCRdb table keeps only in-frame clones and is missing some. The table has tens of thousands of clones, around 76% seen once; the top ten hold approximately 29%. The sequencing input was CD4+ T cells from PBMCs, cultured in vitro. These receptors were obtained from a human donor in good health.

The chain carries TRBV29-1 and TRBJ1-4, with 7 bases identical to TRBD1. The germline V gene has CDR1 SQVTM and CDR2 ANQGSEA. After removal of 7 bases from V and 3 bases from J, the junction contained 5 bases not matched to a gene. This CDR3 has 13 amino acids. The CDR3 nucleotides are TGCAGCGGTAAGGGGGCAGCTAATGAAAAACTGTTTTTT. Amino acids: CSGKGAANEKLFF.

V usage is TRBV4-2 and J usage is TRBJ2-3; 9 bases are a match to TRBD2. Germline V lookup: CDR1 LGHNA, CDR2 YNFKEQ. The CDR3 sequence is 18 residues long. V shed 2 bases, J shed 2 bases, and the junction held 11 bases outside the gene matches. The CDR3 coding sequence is TGTGCCAGCAGCCAACAAACACCTAGCGGGACGGTCACAGATACGCAGTATTTT. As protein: CASSQQTPSGTVTDTQYF.

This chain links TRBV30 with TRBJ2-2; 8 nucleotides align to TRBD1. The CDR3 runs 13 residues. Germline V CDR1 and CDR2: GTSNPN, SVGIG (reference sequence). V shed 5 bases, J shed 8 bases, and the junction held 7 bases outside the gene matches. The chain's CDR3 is CAWDRGFGGELFF. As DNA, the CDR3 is TGTGCCTGGGACAGGGGTTTTGGGGGGGAGCTGTTTTTT.

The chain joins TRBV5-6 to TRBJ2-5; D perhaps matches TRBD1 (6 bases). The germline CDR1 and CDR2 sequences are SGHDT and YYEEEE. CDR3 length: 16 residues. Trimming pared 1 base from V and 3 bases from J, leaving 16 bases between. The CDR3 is CASSLRGGAGEETQYF. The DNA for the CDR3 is TGTGCCAGCAGCTTGAGAGGGGGAGCAGGAGAAGAGACCCAGTACTTC.

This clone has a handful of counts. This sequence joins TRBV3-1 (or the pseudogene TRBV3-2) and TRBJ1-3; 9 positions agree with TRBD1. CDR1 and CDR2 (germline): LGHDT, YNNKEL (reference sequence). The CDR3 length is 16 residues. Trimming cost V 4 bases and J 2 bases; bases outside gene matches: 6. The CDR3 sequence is CASSRWDRVAGNTIYF. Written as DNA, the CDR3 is TGTGCCAGCAGCCGCTGGGACAGGGTCGCTGGAAACACCATATATTTT.

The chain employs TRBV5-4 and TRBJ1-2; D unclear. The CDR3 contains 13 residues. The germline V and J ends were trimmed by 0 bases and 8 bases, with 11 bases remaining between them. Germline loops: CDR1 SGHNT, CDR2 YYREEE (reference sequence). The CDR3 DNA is TGTGCCAGCAGCTTGGAACAGAGAGGCGGCTACACCTTC. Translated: CASSLEQRGGYTF.

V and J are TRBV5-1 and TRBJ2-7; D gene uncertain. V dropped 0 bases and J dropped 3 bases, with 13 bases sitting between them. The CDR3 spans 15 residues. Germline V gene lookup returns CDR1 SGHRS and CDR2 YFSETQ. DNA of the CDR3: TGCGCCAGCAGCTTGGGACCAGGCCTAAACTACGAGCAGTACTTC. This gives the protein CASSLGPGLNYEQYF.

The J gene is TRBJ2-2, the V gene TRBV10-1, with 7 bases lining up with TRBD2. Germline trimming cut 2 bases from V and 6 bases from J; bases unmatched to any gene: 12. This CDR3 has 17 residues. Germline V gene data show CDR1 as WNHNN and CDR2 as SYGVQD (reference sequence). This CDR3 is CASSEAGVGPNSGELFF. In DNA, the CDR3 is TGCGCCAGCAGTGAGGCGGGAGTGGGACCTAACTCCGGGGAGCTGTTTTTT.

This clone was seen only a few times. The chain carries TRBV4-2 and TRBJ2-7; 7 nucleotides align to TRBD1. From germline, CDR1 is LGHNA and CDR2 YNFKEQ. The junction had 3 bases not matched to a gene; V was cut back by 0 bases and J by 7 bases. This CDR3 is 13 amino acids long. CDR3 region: CASSQDTQGEQYF. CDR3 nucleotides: TGTGCCAGCAGCCAAGATACACAGGGGGAGCAGTACTTC.

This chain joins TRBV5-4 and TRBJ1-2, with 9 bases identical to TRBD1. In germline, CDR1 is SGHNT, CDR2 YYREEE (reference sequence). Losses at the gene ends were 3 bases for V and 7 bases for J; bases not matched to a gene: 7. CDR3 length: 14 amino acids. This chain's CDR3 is CASSWGQGRSGYTF. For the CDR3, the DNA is TGTGCCAGCAGCTGGGGACAGGGCAGATCTGGCTACACCTTC.

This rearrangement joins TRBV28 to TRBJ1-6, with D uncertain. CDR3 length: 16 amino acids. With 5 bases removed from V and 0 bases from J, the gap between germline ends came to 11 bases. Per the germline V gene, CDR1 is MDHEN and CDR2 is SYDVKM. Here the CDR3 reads CASSIKTSSYNSPLHF. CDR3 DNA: TGTGCCAGCAGTATAAAAACGAGCTCCTATAATTCACCCCTCCACTTT.

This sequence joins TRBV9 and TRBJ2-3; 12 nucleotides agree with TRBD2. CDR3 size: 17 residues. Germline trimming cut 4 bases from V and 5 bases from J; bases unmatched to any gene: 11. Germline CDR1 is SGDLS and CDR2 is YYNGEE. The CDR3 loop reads CASSPLTPGLAGDTQYF. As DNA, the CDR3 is TGTGCCAGCAGCCCCCTCACCCCGGGACTAGCGGGAGATACGCAGTATTTT.

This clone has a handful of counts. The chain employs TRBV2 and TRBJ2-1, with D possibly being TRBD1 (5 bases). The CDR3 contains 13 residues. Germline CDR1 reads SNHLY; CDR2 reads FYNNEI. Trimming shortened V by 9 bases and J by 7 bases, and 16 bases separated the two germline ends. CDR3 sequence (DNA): TGTGCCAGAACGGACAACCGGAAGAATGAGCAGTTCTTC. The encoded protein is CARTDNRKNEQFF.

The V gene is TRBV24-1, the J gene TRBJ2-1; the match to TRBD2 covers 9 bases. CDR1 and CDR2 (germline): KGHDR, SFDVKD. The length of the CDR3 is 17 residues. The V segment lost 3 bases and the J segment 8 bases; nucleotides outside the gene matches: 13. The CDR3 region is CATSDHQLSGSKDEQFF. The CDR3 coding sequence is TGTGCCACCAGTGATCACCAGCTTAGCGGGAGCAAGGATGAGCAGTTCTTC.

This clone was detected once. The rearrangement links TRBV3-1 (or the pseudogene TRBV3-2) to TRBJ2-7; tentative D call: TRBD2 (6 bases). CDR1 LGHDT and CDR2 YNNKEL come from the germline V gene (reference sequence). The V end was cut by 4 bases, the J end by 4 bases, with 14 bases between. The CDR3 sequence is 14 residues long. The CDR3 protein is CASSRRGESYEQYF. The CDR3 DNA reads TGTGCCAGCAGCCGGCGGGGAGAATCTTACGAGCAGTACTTC.

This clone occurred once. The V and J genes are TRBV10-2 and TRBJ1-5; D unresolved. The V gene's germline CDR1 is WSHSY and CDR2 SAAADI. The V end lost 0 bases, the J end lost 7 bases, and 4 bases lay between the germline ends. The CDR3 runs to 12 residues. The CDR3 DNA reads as TGCGCCAGCAGTGAGTCTGAGCAGCCCCAGCATTTT. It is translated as CASSESEQPQHF.

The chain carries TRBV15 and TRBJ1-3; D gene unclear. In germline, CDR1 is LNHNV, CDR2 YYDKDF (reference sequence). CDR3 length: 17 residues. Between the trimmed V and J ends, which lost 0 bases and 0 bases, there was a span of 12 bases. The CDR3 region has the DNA TGTGCCACCAGCAGAGATCGGGCGTCAAGCTCTGGAAACACCATATATTTT. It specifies CATSRDRASSSGNTIYF.

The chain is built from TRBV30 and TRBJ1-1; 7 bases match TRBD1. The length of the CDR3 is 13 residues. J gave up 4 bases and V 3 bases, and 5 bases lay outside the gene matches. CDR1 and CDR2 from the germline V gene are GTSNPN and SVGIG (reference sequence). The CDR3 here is CAWSRDRGTEAFF. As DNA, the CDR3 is TGTGCCTGGAGCCGGGACAGAGGCACTGAAGCTTTCTTT.

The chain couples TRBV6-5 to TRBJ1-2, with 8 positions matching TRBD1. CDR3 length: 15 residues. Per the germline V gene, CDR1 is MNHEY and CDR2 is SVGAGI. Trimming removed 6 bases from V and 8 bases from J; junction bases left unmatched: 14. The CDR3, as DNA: TGTGCCAGCAGCCTAACCCCAGGGGGCGCGAAAGGCTACACCTTC. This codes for CASSLTPGGAKGYTF.

The CDR3, as DNA: TGTGCCAGCAGTCTTATTTCCCCCTCCGGGAGGATAAGCCACAATGAGCAGTTCTTC. Translated: CASSLISPSGRISHNEQFF. The chain uses TRBV28 and TRBJ2-1; 7 bases match TRBD2. CDR1 MDHEN and CDR2 SYDVKM come from the germline V gene. The CDR3 consists of 19 residues. V lost 5 bases to trimming and J lost 5 bases; unmatched junction nucleotides: 21.

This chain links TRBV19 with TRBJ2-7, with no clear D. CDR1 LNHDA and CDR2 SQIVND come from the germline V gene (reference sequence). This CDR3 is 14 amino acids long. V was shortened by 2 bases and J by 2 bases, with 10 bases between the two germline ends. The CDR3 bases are TGTGCCAGTAGTATAAAGGTCCTTACCTACGAGCAGTACTTC. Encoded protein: CASSIKVLTYEQYF.

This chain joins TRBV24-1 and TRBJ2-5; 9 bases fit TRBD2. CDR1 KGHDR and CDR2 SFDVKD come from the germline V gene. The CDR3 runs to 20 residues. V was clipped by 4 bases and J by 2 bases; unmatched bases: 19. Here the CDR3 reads CATSDSSRASGAILQETQYF. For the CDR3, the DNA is TGTGCCACCAGTGACTCTAGTCGGGCTAGCGGGGCCATATTACAAGAGACCCAGTACTTC.

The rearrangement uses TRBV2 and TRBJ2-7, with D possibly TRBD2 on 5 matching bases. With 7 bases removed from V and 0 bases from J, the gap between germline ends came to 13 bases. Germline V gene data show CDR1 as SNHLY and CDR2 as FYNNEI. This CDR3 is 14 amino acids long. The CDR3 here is CASKVDGSSYEQYF. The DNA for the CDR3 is TGTGCCAGCAAAGTCGATGGGAGCTCCTACGAGCAGTACTTC.

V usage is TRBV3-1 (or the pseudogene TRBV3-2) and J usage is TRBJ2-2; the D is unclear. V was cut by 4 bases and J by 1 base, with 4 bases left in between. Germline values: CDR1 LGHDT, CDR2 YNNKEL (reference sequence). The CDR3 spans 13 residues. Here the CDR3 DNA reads TGTGCCAGCAGCCGATTGAACACCGGGGAGCTGTTTTTT. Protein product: CASSRLNTGELFF.

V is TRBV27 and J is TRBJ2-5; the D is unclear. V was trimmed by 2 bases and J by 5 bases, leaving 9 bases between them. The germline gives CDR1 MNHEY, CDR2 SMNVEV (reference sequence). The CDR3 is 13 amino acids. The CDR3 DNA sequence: TGTGCCAGCAGTTTAGTCCCATATGAGACCCAGTACTTC. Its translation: CASSLVPYETQYF.

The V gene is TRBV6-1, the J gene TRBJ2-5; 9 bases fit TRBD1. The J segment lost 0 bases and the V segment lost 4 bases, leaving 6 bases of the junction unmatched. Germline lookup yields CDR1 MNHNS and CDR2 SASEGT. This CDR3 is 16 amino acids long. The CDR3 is CASSGRQGDYQETQYF. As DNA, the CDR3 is TGTGCCAGCAGTGGTAGACAGGGGGACTACCAAGAGACCCAGTACTTC.